This T cell receptor (beta chain) was sequenced for a study of blood T cell repertoires in COVID-19. This clone was detected only once. Per the authors' pipeline: Amplifying reference gene primers gave estimates of nucleated cell counts. Profiled with immunoSEQ multiplex PCR; TCRdb holds only in-frame clones, not every one. V, J and clone size were drawn from that table, and D and trimming were deduced from the DNA. The sample has roughly 200,000 clones; approximately 85% are singletons. The receptor comes from a man in his 60s with acute or convalescent COVID-19. The specimen sequenced was peripheral blood.

The CDR3 reads CASSQTAYEQYF. Here the CDR3 DNA reads TGTGCCAGCAGCCAAACAGCCTACGAGCAGTACTTC. The chain is built from TRBV28 and TRBJ2-7; D remains ambiguous. V dropped 6 bases and J dropped 2 bases, with 8 bases sitting between them. This CDR3 region has 12 residues. CDR1 and CDR2 from the germline V gene are MDHEN and SYDVKM.